What follows are 24 T cell receptor beta chains derived from one specimen sequenced in a study of blood T cell repertoires in COVID-19. The data were produced by immunoSEQ multiplex PCR, yet TCRdb's version contains in-frame clones alone and is incomplete. The profile covers about 95,000 clones, with roughly 89% appearing a single time and about 3.2% taken by the ten largest. The material sequenced was peripheral blood. The receptors stem from a woman in her sixties or seventies with acute or convalescent COVID-19.

The chain couples TRBV2 to TRBJ1-6, with 7 nucleotides matching TRBD1. The CDR3 loop spans 13 amino acids. Germline values: CDR1 SNHLY, CDR2 FYNNEI. V dropped 8 bases and J dropped 6; count of bases not matched to a gene: 4. CDR3 in DNA: TGTGCCAGCGGGGACAGACTTAATTCACCCCTCCACTTT. Protein sequence: CASGDRLNSPLHF.

V usage is TRBV5-1 and J usage is TRBJ2-5; possible D gene TRBD2, 5 bases. Trimming stripped 4 bases from V and 5 bases from J, with 21 bases between. This CDR3 has 16 residues. Germline V gives CDR1 SGHRS, CDR2 YFSETQ. The DNA for the CDR3 is TGCGCCAGCAGCAAGGGAGATGTGGGAGTGGGCGAGACCCAGTACTTC. Residues: CASSKGDVGVGETQYF.

The rearrangement uses TRBV5-1 and TRBJ2-1; TRBD2 matches 7 bases. CDR1 SGHRS and CDR2 YFSETQ come from the germline V gene. This CDR3 is 13 amino acids long. With V trimmed by 7 bases and J by 2 bases, 3 bases remained unmatched. CDR3 region: CASSGTTYNEQFF. CDR3 in DNA: TGCGCCAGCTCAGGGACTACCTACAATGAGCAGTTCTTC.

The CDR3 DNA reads TGTGCCAGCAGCCTCCGCCCGGGACAGAACTATGGCTACACCTTC. Residues: CASSLRPGQNYGYTF. The V call is TRBV3-1 (or the pseudogene TRBV3-2), the J call TRBJ1-2; 7 bases map to TRBD1. The CDR3 extends over 15 amino acids. Germline CDR1 is LGHDT and CDR2 is YNNKEL (reference sequence). Unmatched junction bases numbered 7, after V lost 4 bases and J lost 2 bases.

The V and J genes are TRBV18 and TRBJ2-5; D may be TRBD1 (6 bases). V dropped 3 bases and J dropped 1 base, with 12 bases sitting between them. The CDR3 extends over 15 amino acids. Per the germline V gene, CDR1 is KGHSH and CDR2 is LQKENI. This chain's CDR3 is CASSPSGTIQETQYF. The CDR3, as DNA: TGTGCCAGCTCACCCTCCGGGACAATCCAAGAGACCCAGTACTTC.

The chain joins TRBV18 to TRBJ2-7; 8 positions agree with TRBD2. The CDR3 sequence is 14 residues long. Germline CDR1 and CDR2: KGHSH and LQKENI. The ends lost 6 bases at V and 3 bases at J; junction bases unmatched: 7. This CDR3 reads CASSPISGNYEQYF. DNA for the CDR3: TGTGCCAGCTCGCCTATTAGCGGGAACTACGAGCAGTACTTC.

A single count supports this clone. The rearrangement links TRBV2 to TRBJ1-4; 9 bases line up with TRBD1. Trimming removed 5 bases from V and 7 bases from J; junction bases left unmatched: 8. This CDR3 contains 15 residues. Germline V CDR1 and CDR2: SNHLY, FYNNEI. The CDR3, as DNA: TGTGCCAGCAGTCTGGGACAGGGAGAGTTTGAAAAACTGTTTTTT. Residues: CASSLGQGEFEKLFF.

Only one count was recorded for this clone. The chain's CDR3 is CAWSVERGYTF. CDR3 in DNA: TGTGCCTGGAGTGTAGAACGGGGCTACACCTTC. The V gene is TRBV30, the J gene TRBJ1-2; no firm D call. CDR1 GTSNPN and CDR2 SVGIG come from the germline V gene (reference sequence). The CDR3 consists of 11 residues. The V end lost 0 bases, the J end lost 8 bases, and 7 bases lay between the germline ends.

The chain combines TRBV27 with TRBJ2-2; 7 positions agree with TRBD2. The germline V gene has CDR1 MNHEY and CDR2 SMNVEV (reference sequence). V shed 6 bases, J shed 7 bases, and the junction held 14 bases outside the gene matches. There are 16 residues in the CDR3. The CDR3 region is CASRLSLAESVGELFF. CDR3 in DNA: TGTGCCAGCAGGCTGTCTCTAGCGGAGTCGGTCGGGGAGCTGTTTTTT.

J is TRBJ1-6 and V is TRBV5-1; TRBD1 might be the D (5 bases). V shed 0 bases and J shed 7 bases, with 5 bases lying between them. The CDR3 spans 13 residues. Germline CDR1 SGHRS, CDR2 YFSETQ. The DNA of the CDR3 is TGCGCCAGCAGCTTGGACAGGAATTCACCCCTCCACTTT. It specifies CASSLDRNSPLHF. The whole variable domain, filled in from reference TRBV5-1 and TRBJ1-6, reads KAGVTQTPRYLIKTRGQQVTLSCSPISGHRSVSWYQQTPGQGLQFLFEYFSETQRNKGNFPGRFSGRQFSNSRSEMNVSTLELGDSALYLCASSLDRNSPLHFGNGTRLTVT.

The rearrangement links TRBV5-4 to TRBJ2-3; the D gene is possibly TRBD1 (6 bases). This CDR3 comprises 16 residues. The germline CDR1 and CDR2 sequences are SGHNT and YYREEE (reference sequence). V was trimmed by 3 bases and J by 2 bases, leaving 16 bases between them. The DNA for the CDR3 is TGTGCCAGCAGCTCCTCAGGGGATTTGGTCACAGATACGCAGTATTTT. The encoded protein is CASSSSGDLVTDTQYF.

This chain uses TRBV11-3 with TRBJ1-1; D not resolved. Germline assignment: CDR1 SGHNT and CDR2 YENEEA. V dropped 5 bases and J dropped 11 bases, with 15 bases sitting between them. There are 12 residues in the CDR3. The CDR3 spells CASSPGSAVAFF. For the CDR3, the DNA is TGTGCCAGCAGCCCGGGGTCCGCAGTCGCTTTCTTT.

The rearrangement joins TRBV18 to TRBJ1-4; 7 bases fit TRBD1. Germline assignment: CDR1 KGHSH and CDR2 LQKENI. Trimming removed 2 bases from V and 0 bases from J; junction bases left unmatched: 9. This CDR3 has 18 residues. The DNA for the CDR3 is TGTGCCAGCTCACCAAACCCGGGACAGCTATCAACTAATGAAAAACTGTTTTTT. This codes for CASSPNPGQLSTNEKLFF.

V usage is TRBV6-5 and J usage is TRBJ2-7, with TRBD1 matching 8 bases. Germline assignment: CDR1 MNHEY and CDR2 SVGAGI. This CDR3 is built from 12 residues. The V segment lost 6 bases and the J segment 3 bases; nucleotides outside the gene matches: 1. CDR3: CASRTGGYEQYF. The CDR3 nucleotides are TGTGCCAGCAGAACAGGGGGCTACGAGCAGTACTTC.

This chain uses TRBV27 with TRBJ2-7; D is uncertain. The V end lost 0 bases, the J end lost 0 bases, and 9 bases lay between the germline ends. CDR3 length: 15 amino acids. The germline V gene encodes CDR1 MNHEY and CDR2 SMNVEV (reference sequence). The CDR3 DNA is TGTGCCAGCAGTTTATCGGCCGGGTTCTCCTACGAGCAGTACTTC. This codes for CASSLSAGFSYEQYF.

V is TRBV10-3 and J is TRBJ1-1; D ambiguous. V dropped 6 bases and J dropped 1 base, with 9 bases sitting between them. Germline CDR1 and CDR2: ENHRY and SYGVKD. The CDR3 consists of 13 residues. CDR3 coding DNA: TGTGCCATCAGAGCAGGCCCGAACACTGAAGCTTTCTTT. Translating it yields CAIRAGPNTEAFF.

V is TRBV28 and J is TRBJ1-2; 7 nucleotides agree with TRBD1. V lost 4 bases, J lost 4 bases, and 9 bases stayed unmatched. This CDR3 has 15 residues. Germline lookup yields CDR1 MDHEN and CDR2 SYDVKM. CDR3 nucleotide sequence: TGTGCCAGCAGTTCCCGGGGACAGCGGTCCTATGGCTACACCTTC. Translation: CASSSRGQRSYGYTF.

The V and J genes are TRBV5-1 and TRBJ1-6, with D perhaps TRBD1 (6 bases). Germline loops: CDR1 SGHRS, CDR2 YFSETQ. The CDR3 consists of 13 residues. Deletions cut 6 bases from V and 9 bases from J, with 13 bases between. In DNA form, the CDR3 reads TGCGCCAGCAACAGGGATTTTGGTTCACCCCTCCACTTT. Amino acids: CASNRDFGSPLHF. Together with reference TRBV5-1 and TRBJ1-6, the CDR3 gives the full variable domain: KAGVTQTPRYLIKTRGQQVTLSCSPISGHRSVSWYQQTPGQGLQFLFEYFSETQRNKGNFPGRFSGRQFSNSRSEMNVSTLELGDSALYLCASNRDFGSPLHFGNGTRLTVT.

This clone was counted a single time. The chain couples TRBV2 to TRBJ1-3; TRBD1 might be the D (6 bases). This CDR3 comprises 14 residues. V was cut by 5 bases and J by 1 base, with 9 bases left in between. Germline V gene data show CDR1 as SNHLY and CDR2 as FYNNEI. CDR3 in DNA: TGTGCCAGCAGTTCAGGGGATTCTGGAAACACCATATATTTT. Protein sequence: CASSSGDSGNTIYF.

This sequence joins TRBV29-1 and TRBJ2-7; TRBD1 matches at 8 bases. The CDR3 totals 14 residues. Germline lookup yields CDR1 SQVTM and CDR2 ANQGSEA. V shed 7 bases and J 2 bases; nucleotides not matched to a gene: 10. Here the CDR3 reads CSGAGTGITYEQYF. CDR3 coding DNA: TGCAGCGGCGCCGGGACAGGCATTACCTACGAGCAGTACTTC.

The CDR3 sequence is CASSLLGRTDNQPQHF. CDR3 coding DNA: TGTGCCAGCAGTTTATTAGGACGGACAGACAATCAGCCCCAGCATTTT. V gene TRBV28 combines with J gene TRBJ1-5; tentative D call: TRBD1 (6 bases). The CDR3 is 16 amino acids. Per the germline V gene, CDR1 is MDHEN and CDR2 is SYDVKM. V was pared by 1 base and J by 3 bases, with 13 bases between.

In nucleotides, the CDR3 is TGTGCCAGCAGCCAAGGAGGGGGCGCGGGCGGGGAGCTGTTTTTT. The encoded protein is CASSQGGGAGGELFF. The chain combines TRBV14 with TRBJ2-2; 7 bases fit TRBD1. The CDR3 is 15 residues long. The V gene end was trimmed by 1 base and the J gene end by 7 bases; junction bases not matched to a gene: 6. Germline-derived CDR1 and CDR2 are SGHDN and FVKESK.

This chain joins TRBV7-2 and TRBJ1-5; 7 positions agree with TRBD1. The germline gives CDR1 SGHTA, CDR2 FQGNSA. The CDR3 length is 15 residues. Trimming at V came to 4 bases and at J to 6 bases, leaving 9 bases not matched to a gene. For the CDR3, the DNA is TGTGCCAGCAGCTCCAAACAGGGGTCAGGTCAGCCCCAGCATTTT. Translation: CASSSKQGSGQPQHF.

This sequence joins TRBV30 and TRBJ1-4, with a possible D match to TRBD1 (6 bases). V lost 2 bases and J 3 bases, leaving 10 bases between the germline ends. The germline CDR1 and CDR2 sequences are GTSNPN and SVGIG (reference sequence). The CDR3 is made up of 14 amino acids. This CDR3 is CAWSRGGPNEKLFF. In DNA, the CDR3 is TGTGCCTGGAGTCGTGGGGGCCCTAATGAAAAACTGTTTTTT.